The 15 T cell receptor beta chains below come from one sample, sequenced in a study of PD-L1 blockade in urothelial cancer. Repertoires were generated with immunoSEQ multiplex PCR, while TCRdb's copy carries only in-frame clones and drops some. Of around 100,000 clones detected, approximately 86% appear once; the ten largest clones hold 2.4%. The sample in question was PBMCs, obtained around atezolizumab (anti-PD-L1) treatment. The source is a man in his fifties or sixties with urothelial cancer.

The chain's CDR3 is CASSPGAGSPLHF. CDR3 bases: TGTGCCAGCAGTCCAGGGGCGGGTTCACCCCTCCACTTT. The rearrangement links TRBV7-8 to TRBJ1-6, with D possibly TRBD1 on 6 matching bases. The germline V gene encodes CDR1 SGHVS and CDR2 FQNEAQ. The CDR3 loop spans 13 amino acids. Trimming took 6 bases from V and 9 from J, leaving 12 bases between them.

The chain recombines TRBV27 with TRBJ1-5, with 12 positions matching TRBD1. The CDR3 contains 19 residues. The J segment lost 1 base and the V segment lost 5 bases, leaving 12 bases of the junction unmatched. Germline CDR1 and CDR2: MNHEY and SMNVEV (reference sequence). CDR3 DNA: TGTGCCAGCAGTGTAAGAGGGACAGGGGGCTCGGTCAGCAATCAGCCCCAGCATTTT. Its translation: CASSVRGTGGSVSNQPQHF.

The chain carries TRBV11-3 and TRBJ2-7, with D perhaps TRBD1 (5 bases). Germline V lookup: CDR1 SGHNT, CDR2 YENEEA. The CDR3 runs to 13 residues. Trimming took off 0 bases at V and 9 bases at J, with 12 bases between the two ends. The CDR3 spells CASSLEGQSTQYF. CDR3 coding DNA: TGTGCCAGCAGCTTAGAAGGACAATCAACGCAGTACTTC.

This chain connects TRBV23-1 to TRBJ2-6, with a weak D call TRBD2 (5 bases). TRBV23-1 is annotated as an ORF whose role is uncertain. V gave up 0 bases and J gave up 4 bases, with 19 bases separating them. There are 19 residues in the CDR3. The CDR3 coding sequence is TGCGCCAGCAGTCAATCCAGGAGGCGTCCACCAGCGGGGGCCAACGTCCTGACTTTC. Its translation: CASSQSRRRPPAGANVLTF.

J is TRBJ2-7 and V is TRBV10-3; possible D gene TRBD2, 6 bases. The CDR3 has 13 residues. Germline lookup yields CDR1 ENHRY and CDR2 SYGVKD. V shed 4 bases and J shed 3 bases, with 10 bases lying between them. Here the CDR3 reads CAISGGNHYEQYF. CDR3 DNA: TGTGCCATCAGTGGCGGGAACCACTACGAGCAGTACTTC.

V gene TRBV5-1 combines with J gene TRBJ2-7; TRBD2 aligns across 14 bases. Germline assignment: CDR1 SGHRS and CDR2 YFSETQ. This CDR3 has 18 residues. With 0 bases clipped from V and 0 bases from J, the junction kept 5 bases outside the gene matches. The DNA for the CDR3 is TGCGCCAGCAGCTTGGGACTAGCGGGAGGGGTGGGCTCCTACGAGCAGTACTTC. This codes for CASSLGLAGGVGSYEQYF.

This chain joins TRBV18 and TRBJ2-2; 7 bases align to TRBD2. V shed 3 bases and J 3 bases; nucleotides not matched to a gene: 19. The germline CDR1 and CDR2 sequences are KGHSH and LQKENI. The CDR3 loop spans 20 amino acids. This chain's CDR3 is CASSPPAGGREREDTGELFF. For the CDR3, the DNA is TGTGCCAGCTCACCTCCGGCAGGTGGGCGGGAGAGAGAGGACACCGGGGAGCTGTTTTTT.

The CDR3 DNA reads as TGTGCCAGCAGTCACGGACAGGGGTCGAACACTGAAGCTTTCTTT. Translating it yields CASSHGQGSNTEAFF. The V and J genes are TRBV6-5 and TRBJ1-1; TRBD1 aligns across 9 bases. This CDR3 has 15 residues. Losses at the gene ends were 5 bases for V and 1 base for J; bases not matched to a gene: 5. Germline V gene sequence: CDR1 MNHEY, CDR2 SVGAGI.

In its sample, this clone was seen once. The chain links TRBV5-1 to TRBJ2-3; weak D call: TRBD2 (5 bases). Trimming pared 0 bases from V and 1 base from J, leaving 9 bases between. The CDR3 has 15 residues. Germline CDR1 is SGHRS and CDR2 is YFSETQ. As DNA, the CDR3 is TGCGCCAGCAGCTTGGGAGGACTCGGCACAGATACGCAGTATTTT. Its protein is CASSLGGLGTDTQYF.

Concerning this clone: Other DNA sequences of this sample code for an identical CDR3. The rearrangement links TRBV2 to TRBJ2-1; 9 nucleotides match TRBD2. CDR1 SNHLY and CDR2 FYNNEI come from the germline V gene. V trimming: 6 bases; J trimming: 5 bases; junction bases outside the gene matches: 2. CDR3 length: 13 amino acids. The CDR3 is CASRLAGNNEQFF. The CDR3 nucleotides are TGTGCCAGCAGGCTAGCGGGAAACAATGAGCAGTTCTTC.

This clone was counted between two and nine times. V usage is TRBV18 and J usage is TRBJ1-5; 7 nucleotides match TRBD1. V lost 6 bases and J lost 6; bases outside the gene matches: 11. Germline loops: CDR1 KGHSH, CDR2 LQKENI. The length of the CDR3 is 15 residues. DNA for the CDR3: TGTGCCAGCTCTCCAGACAGGGCATTCAGTCAGCCCCAGCATTTT. Its translation is CASSPDRAFSQPQHF.

This chain links TRBV29-1 with TRBJ2-7; 9 bases are a match to TRBD2. The CDR3 sequence is 14 residues long. CDR1 and CDR2 from the germline V gene are SQVTM and ANQGSEA. The V gene end was trimmed by 5 bases and the J gene end by 2 bases; junction bases not matched to a gene: 7. CDR3 nucleotides: TGCAGCGTTCAAGTGACTAGCGGTCCCTACGAGCAGTACTTC. Its protein is CSVQVTSGPYEQYF.

J is TRBJ2-7 and V is TRBV5-6; D unresolved. This CDR3 comprises 12 residues. In germline, CDR1 is SGHDT, CDR2 YYEEEE. V was clipped by 3 bases and J by 2 bases, with 6 bases between them. CDR3 nucleotides: TGTGCCAGCAGCTACTATCCCTACGAGCAGTACTTC. Amino acids: CASSYYPYEQYF.

The chain has TRBV5-1 and TRBJ2-1; 9 bases match TRBD2. The germline V gene encodes CDR1 SGHRS and CDR2 YFSETQ. The length of the CDR3 is 14 residues. J lost 7 bases, V lost 5 bases, and 7 bases had no gene match. The DNA of the CDR3 is TGCGCCAGCAGGGCTAGCGGGAATAAGAATGAGCAGTTCTTC. Encoded protein: CASRASGNKNEQFF.

This clone was picked up one time. The chain has TRBV5-1 and TRBJ2-5, with D possibly matching TRBD1 (6 bases). V lost 5 bases, J lost 3 bases, and 11 bases lay in between. CDR1 and CDR2 from the germline V gene are SGHRS and YFSETQ. This CDR3 is 13 amino acids long. CDR3 sequence reads: CASRINREETQYF. CDR3 sequence (DNA): TGCGCCAGCAGGATCAACAGGGAAGAGACCCAGTACTTC.